Presented here are 10 T cell receptor beta chains from one specimen sequenced in a study of STAT5B mutations in CD4+ large granular lymphocyte leukemia. Data came from immunoSEQ multiplex PCR; TCRdb stores just in-frame clones and leaves some out. The table has around 9,000 clones, about 80% seen once; the top ten hold roughly three quarters. Material for sequencing was PBMCs. The source of these receptors is a man aged 60-69 years with CD4+ T-cell large granular lymphocyte leukemia.

The V call is TRBV4-1, the J call TRBJ2-5, with D uncertain. With 4 bases removed from V and 5 bases from J, the gap between germline ends came to 11 bases. The CDR3 consists of 13 residues. From germline, CDR1 is MGHRA and CDR2 YSYEKL. The CDR3 sequence is CASSLIIGETQYF. CDR3 sequence (DNA): TGCGCCAGCAGCCTCATAATTGGGGAGACCCAGTACTTC.

The V gene is TRBV5-1, the J gene TRBJ2-2, with D possibly being TRBD1 (6 bases). With 5 bases removed from V and 2 bases from J, the gap between germline ends came to 16 bases. The CDR3 spans 16 residues. Germline values: CDR1 SGHRS, CDR2 YFSETQ. The CDR3 spells CASSRGSGENTGELFF. DNA of the CDR3: TGCGCCAGCAGTCGAGGATCAGGGGAAAACACCGGGGAGCTGTTTTTT.

The chain links TRBV30 to TRBJ1-3; TRBD1 might be the D (5 bases). CDR1 GTSNPN and CDR2 SVGIG come from the germline V gene (reference sequence). The CDR3 loop spans 13 amino acids. V lost 1 base to trimming and J lost 5 bases, with 9 bases between them. The CDR3 DNA is TGTGCCTGGAGTGGGACATCCCGAAACACCATATATTTT. Encoded protein: CAWSGTSRNTIYF.

This clone was seen only a few times. The V call is TRBV30, the J call TRBJ1-1, with D unclear. CDR1 and CDR2 (germline): GTSNPN, SVGIG (reference sequence). Trimming took off 5 bases at V and 5 bases at J, with 12 bases between the two ends. The CDR3 is made up of 12 amino acids. CDR3 sequence reads: CAWGSVRTEAFF. The CDR3 DNA reads as TGTGCCTGGGGGTCGGTGAGGACTGAAGCTTTCTTT.

The chain couples TRBV7-2 to TRBJ1-2; D might be TRBD1 (5 bases). Germline assignment: CDR1 SGHTA and CDR2 FQGNSA. V was pared by 5 bases and J by 4 bases, with 17 bases between. This CDR3 has 15 residues. CDR3 bases: TGTGCCAGCAGCGGATGGGACTCTTCCACCTATGGCTACACCTTC. Translated: CASSGWDSSTYGYTF.

The chain carries TRBV6-1 and TRBJ1-1; D uncertain. Trimming pared 1 base from V and 5 bases from J, leaving 8 bases between. The germline CDR1 and CDR2 sequences are MNHNS and SASEGT. The CDR3 length is 13 residues. The DNA of the CDR3 is TGTGCCAGCAGTGAAGAGGCACATACTGAAGCTTTCTTT. Encoded protein: CASSEEAHTEAFF.

V usage is TRBV4-3 and J usage is TRBJ2-5; perhaps TRBD2 as D (5 bases). V was cut by 5 bases and J by 7 bases, with 14 bases left in between. Germline values: CDR1 LGHNA, CDR2 YSLEER. CDR3 length equals 13 residues. In DNA, the CDR3 is TGCGCCAGCAGCGAACCGGGGTCGGGGACCCAGTACTTC. Translation: CASSEPGSGTQYF.

This chain uses TRBV30 with TRBJ2-3, with D perhaps TRBD1 (5 bases). This CDR3 comprises 15 residues. Germline V CDR1 and CDR2: GTSNPN, SVGIG (reference sequence). The V end lost 5 bases, the J end lost 1 base, and 16 bases lay between the germline ends. DNA of the CDR3: TGTGCCTGGGGACCTCTCCGACAGCGCACAGATACGCAGTATTTT. Protein: CAWGPLRQRTDTQYF.

This chain uses TRBV11-1 with TRBJ2-7; the D gene could be TRBD1 or TRBD2 (5 bases each). V was shortened by 3 bases and J by 3 bases, with 18 bases between the two germline ends. Germline V gene sequence: CDR1 SGHAT, CDR2 FQDESV (reference sequence). The CDR3 consists of 16 residues. As DNA, the CDR3 is TGTGCCAGCAGCTTGAGAGAAAGGGGACCCGGCTACGAGCAGTACTTC. Protein: CASSLRERGPGYEQYF.

V is TRBV5-8 and J is TRBJ2-3; maybe TRBD2 (6 bases). Germline V gene lookup returns CDR1 SGHTS and CDR2 YDEGEE. This CDR3 contains 15 residues. Trimming left V 0 bases short and J 7 bases short, with 15 bases between. This chain's CDR3 is CASSLDSGPKNTQYF. The CDR3, as DNA: TGTGCCAGCAGCTTGGACAGCGGGCCGAAGAATACGCAGTATTTT.